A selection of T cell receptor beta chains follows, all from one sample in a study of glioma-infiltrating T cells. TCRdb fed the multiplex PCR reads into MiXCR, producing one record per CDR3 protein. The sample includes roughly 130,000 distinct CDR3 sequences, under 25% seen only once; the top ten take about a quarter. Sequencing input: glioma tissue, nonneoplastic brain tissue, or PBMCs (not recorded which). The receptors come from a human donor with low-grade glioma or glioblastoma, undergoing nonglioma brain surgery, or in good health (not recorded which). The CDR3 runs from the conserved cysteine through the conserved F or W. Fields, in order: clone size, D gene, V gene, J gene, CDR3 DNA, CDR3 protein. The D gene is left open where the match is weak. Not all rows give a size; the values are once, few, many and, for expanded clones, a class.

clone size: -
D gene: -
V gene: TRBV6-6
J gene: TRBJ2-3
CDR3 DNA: TGTGCCAGCAGTTACTCGAGCACAGCCCGGGGCACAGATACGCAGTATTTT
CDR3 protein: CASSYSSTARGTDTQYF

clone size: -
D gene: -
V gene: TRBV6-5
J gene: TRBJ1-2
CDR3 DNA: TGTGCCAACAGTTACTCCGGACCAAACTATGGCTACACCTTC
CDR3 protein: CANSYSGPNYGYTF

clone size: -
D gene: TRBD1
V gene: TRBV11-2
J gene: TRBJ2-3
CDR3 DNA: TGTGCCAGCAGCTTAGGGACAGGGCGAGATACGCAGTATTTT
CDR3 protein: CASSLGTGRDTQYF

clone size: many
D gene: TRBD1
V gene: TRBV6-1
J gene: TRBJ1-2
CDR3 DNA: TGTGCCAGCAGTGAAGCCCCGGACAGGGACACTGGCTACACCTTC
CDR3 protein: CASSEAPDRDTGYTF

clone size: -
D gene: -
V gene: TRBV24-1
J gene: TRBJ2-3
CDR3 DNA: TGTGCCACCAGTGATTGGATGAATGGACAGCTCACAGATACGCAGTATTTT
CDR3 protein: CATSDWMNGQLTDTQYF

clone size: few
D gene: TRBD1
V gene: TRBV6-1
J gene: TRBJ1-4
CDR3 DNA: TGTGCCAGCAGAGGGGGACAGGGGACTAATGAAAAACTGTTTTTT
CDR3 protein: CASRGGQGTNEKLFF

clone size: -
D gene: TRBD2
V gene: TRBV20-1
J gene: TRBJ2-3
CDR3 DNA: TGCAGTGCTACCTCACCTACGGAAGCGGGGGGAGTTGATACGCAGTATTTT
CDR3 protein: CSATSPTEAGGVDTQYF

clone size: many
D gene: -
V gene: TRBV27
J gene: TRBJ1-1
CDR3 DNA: TGTGCCAGCAGTTTGTATGGACGAGAAGCTTTCTTT
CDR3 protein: CASSLYGREAFF

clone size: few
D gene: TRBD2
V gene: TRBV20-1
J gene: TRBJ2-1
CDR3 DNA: TGCAGTGCTAGAGATCTGGGGACTAGCGGTTACAATGAGCAGTTCTTC
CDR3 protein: CSARDLGTSGYNEQFF

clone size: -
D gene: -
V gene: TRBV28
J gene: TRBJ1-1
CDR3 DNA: TGTGCCAGCGGAGGGGCGGAAAAAAGGAACACTGAAGCTTTCTTT
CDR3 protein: CASGGAEKRNTEAFF

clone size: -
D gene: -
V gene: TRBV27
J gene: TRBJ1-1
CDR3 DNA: TGTGCCAGCAGCTTAGGATCAGCCGAAGCTTTCTTT
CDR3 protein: CASSLGSAEAFF

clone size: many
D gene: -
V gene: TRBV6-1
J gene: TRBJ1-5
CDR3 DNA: TGTGCCAGCAGGCTTGACAGTAGCAATCAGCCCCAGCATTTT
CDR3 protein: CASRLDSSNQPQHF

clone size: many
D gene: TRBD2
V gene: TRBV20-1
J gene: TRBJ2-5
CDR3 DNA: TGCAGTGCTAGACCGGGGGGGCAGGTGGAGACCCAGTACTTC
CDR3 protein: CSARPGGQVETQYF

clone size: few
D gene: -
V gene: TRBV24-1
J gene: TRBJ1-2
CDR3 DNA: TGTGCCACCAGTGAATCGACGGCCGCGCCCGGCTACACCTTC
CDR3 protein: CATSESTAAPGYTF

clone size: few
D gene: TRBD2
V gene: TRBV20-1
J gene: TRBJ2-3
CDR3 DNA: TGCAGTGCTAGAGATCTAAGCGGGGGGCGGGCCACAGATACGCAGTATTTT
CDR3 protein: CSARDLSGGRATDTQYF

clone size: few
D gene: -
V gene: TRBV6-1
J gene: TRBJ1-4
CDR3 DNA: TGTGCCAGCAGGGGCACAACTAATGAAAAACTGTTTTTT
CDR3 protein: CASRGTTNEKLFF

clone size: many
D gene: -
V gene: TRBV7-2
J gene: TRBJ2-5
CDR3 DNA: TGTGCCAGCAGCTTATCTCCTAGTCAAGAGACCCAGTACTTC
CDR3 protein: CASSLSPSQETQYF

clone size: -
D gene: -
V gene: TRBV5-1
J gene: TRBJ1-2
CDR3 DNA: TGCGCCAGCAGCTTACCCCCTAACTATGGCTACACCTTC
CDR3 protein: CASSLPPNYGYTF

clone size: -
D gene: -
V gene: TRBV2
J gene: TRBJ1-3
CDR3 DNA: TGTGCCAGCAGTGCTCAGGGCCTAGGTGGAAACACCATATATTTT
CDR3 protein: CASSAQGLGGNTIYF

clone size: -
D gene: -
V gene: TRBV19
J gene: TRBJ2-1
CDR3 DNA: TGTGCCAGTAGGGCCCTCTACAATGAGCAGTTCTTC
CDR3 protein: CASRALYNEQFF

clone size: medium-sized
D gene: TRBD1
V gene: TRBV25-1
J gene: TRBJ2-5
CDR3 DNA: TGTGCCAGCAGTGAAAGGGGGCACCAAGAGACCCAGTACTTC
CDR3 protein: CASSERGHQETQYF

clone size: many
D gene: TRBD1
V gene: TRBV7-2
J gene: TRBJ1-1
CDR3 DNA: TGTGCCAGCAGCTTAAAGGACAGGGGAAGGACTGAAGCTTTCTTT
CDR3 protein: CASSLKDRGRTEAFF

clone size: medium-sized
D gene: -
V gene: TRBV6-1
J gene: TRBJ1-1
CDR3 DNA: TGTGCCAGCAGTCCCCAACAGGCGTTGAACACTGAAGCTTTCTTT
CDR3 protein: CASSPQQALNTEAFF

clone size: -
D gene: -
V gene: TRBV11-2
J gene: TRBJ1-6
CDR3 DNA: TGTGCCAGCAGCTTAGACGTTCAGCTACAGTATAATTCACCCCTCCACTTT
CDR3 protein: CASSLDVQLQYNSPLHF

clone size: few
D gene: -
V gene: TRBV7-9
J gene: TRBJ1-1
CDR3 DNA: TGTGCCAGCACCCTCCAGGCAGTATTGAACACTGAAGCTTTCTTT
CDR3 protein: CASTLQAVLNTEAFF